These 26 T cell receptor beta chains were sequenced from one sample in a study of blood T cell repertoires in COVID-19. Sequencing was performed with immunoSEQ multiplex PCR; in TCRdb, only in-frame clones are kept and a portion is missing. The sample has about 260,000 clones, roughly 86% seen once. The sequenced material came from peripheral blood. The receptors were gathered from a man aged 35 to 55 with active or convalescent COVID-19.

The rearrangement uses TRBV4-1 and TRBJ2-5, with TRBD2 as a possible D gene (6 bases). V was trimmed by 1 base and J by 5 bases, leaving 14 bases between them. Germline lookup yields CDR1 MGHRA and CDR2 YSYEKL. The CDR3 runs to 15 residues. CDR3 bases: TGCGCCAGCAGCCAAGGGCCGTCGGGGAGGGAGACCCAGTACTTC. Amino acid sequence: CASSQGPSGRETQYF.

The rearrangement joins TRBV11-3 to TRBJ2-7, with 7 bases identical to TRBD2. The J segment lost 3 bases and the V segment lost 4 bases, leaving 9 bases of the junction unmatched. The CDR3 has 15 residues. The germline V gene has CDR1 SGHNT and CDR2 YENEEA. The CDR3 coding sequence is TGTGCCAGCAGCTCTAGCGGCGGGCAAATCTACGAGCAGTACTTC. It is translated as CASSSSGGQIYEQYF.

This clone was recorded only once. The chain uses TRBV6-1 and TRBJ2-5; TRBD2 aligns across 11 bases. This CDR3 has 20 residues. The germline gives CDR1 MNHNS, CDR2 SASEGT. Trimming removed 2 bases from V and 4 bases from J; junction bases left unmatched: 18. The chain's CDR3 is CASSERPGLAGGDDRETQYF. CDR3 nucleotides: TGTGCCAGCAGTGAAAGGCCGGGGCTAGCGGGGGGCGATGATCGAGAGACCCAGTACTTC.

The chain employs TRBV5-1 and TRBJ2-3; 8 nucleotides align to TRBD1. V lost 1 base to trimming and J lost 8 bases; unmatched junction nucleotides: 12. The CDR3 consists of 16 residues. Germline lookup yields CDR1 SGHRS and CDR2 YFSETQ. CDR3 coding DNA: TGCGCCAGCAGCTTGAGCATCGGACAGGGATCGGGTACGCAGTATTTT. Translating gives CASSLSIGQGSGTQYF.

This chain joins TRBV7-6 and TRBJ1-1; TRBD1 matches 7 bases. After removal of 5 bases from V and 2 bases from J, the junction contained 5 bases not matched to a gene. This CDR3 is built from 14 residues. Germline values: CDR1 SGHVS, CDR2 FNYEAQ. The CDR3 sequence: CASSNRGLNTEAFF. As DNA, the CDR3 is TGTGCCAGCAGCAACAGGGGTCTTAACACTGAAGCTTTCTTT.

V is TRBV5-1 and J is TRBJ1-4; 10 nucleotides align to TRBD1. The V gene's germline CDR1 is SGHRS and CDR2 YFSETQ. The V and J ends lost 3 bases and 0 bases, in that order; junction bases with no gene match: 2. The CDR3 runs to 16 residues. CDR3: CASSWGQGPTNEKLFF. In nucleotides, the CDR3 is TGCGCCAGCAGCTGGGGACAGGGGCCAACTAATGAAAAACTGTTTTTT.

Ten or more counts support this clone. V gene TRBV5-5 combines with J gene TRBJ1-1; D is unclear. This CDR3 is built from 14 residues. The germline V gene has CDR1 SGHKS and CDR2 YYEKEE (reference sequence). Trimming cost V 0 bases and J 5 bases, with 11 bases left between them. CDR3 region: CASSLAGIETEAFF. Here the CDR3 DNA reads TGTGCCAGCAGCTTGGCCGGGATTGAAACTGAAGCTTTCTTT.

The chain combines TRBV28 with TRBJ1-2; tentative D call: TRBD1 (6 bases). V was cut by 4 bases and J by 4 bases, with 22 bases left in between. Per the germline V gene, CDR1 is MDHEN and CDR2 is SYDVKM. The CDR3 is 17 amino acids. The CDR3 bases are TGTGCCAGCAGTTCGCAGGGCTGGGACACGAGCGGCTATGGCTACACCTTC. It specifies CASSSQGWDTSGYGYTF.

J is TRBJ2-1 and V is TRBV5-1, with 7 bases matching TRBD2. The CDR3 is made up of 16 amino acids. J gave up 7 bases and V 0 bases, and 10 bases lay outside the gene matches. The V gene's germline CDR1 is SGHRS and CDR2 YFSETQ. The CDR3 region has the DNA TGCGCCAGCAGCTTGGGTTACTACCCCGGGGGGAATGAGCAGTTCTTC. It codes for CASSLGYYPGGNEQFF.

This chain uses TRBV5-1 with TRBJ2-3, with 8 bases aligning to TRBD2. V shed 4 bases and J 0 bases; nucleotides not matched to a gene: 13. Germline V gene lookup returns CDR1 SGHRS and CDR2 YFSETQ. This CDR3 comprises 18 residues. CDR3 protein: CASSRVAGFPTSTDTQYF. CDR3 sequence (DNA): TGCGCCAGCAGCCGGGTAGCGGGATTTCCCACTAGCACAGATACGCAGTATTTT.

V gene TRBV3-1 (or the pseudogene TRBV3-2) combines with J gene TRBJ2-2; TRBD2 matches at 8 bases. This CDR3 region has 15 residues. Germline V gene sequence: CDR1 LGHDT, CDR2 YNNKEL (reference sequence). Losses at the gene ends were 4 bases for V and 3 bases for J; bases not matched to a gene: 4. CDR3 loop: CASSPGGPDTGELFF. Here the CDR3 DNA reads TGTGCCAGCAGCCCGGGGGGGCCGGACACCGGGGAGCTGTTTTTT.

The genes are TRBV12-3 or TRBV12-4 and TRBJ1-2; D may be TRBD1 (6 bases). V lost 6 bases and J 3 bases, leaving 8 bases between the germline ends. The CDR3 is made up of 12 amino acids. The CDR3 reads CASSRGDYGYTF. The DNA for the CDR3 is TGTGCCAGCAGCAGGGGAGACTATGGCTACACCTTC.

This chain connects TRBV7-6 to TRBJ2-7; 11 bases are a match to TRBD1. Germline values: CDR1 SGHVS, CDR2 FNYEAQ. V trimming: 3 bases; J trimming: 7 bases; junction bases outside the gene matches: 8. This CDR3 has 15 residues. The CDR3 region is CASSLAGQGAEEQYF. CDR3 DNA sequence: TGTGCCAGCAGCTTGGCTGGACAGGGGGCGGAGGAGCAGTACTTC.

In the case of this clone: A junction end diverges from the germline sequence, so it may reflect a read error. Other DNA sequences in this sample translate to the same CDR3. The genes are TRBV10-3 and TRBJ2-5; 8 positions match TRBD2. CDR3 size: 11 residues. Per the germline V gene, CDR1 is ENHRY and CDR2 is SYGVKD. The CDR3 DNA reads TGTGCCATCAGCGGGGGGGAGACTCAGTACTTC. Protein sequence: CAISGGETQYF.

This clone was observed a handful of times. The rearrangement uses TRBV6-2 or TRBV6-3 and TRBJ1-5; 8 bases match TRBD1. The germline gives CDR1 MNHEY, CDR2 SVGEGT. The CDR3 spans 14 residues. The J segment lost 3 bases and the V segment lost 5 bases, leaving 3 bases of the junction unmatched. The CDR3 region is CASSRTGNNQPQHF. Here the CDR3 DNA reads TGTGCCAGCAGTAGGACAGGGAACAATCAGCCCCAGCATTTT.

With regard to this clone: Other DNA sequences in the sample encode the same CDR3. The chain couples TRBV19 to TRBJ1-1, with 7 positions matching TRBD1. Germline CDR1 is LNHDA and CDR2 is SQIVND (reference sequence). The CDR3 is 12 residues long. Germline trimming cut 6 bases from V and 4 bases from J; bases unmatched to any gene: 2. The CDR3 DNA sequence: TGTGCCAGTAGCCCAGGGGGCACTGAAGCTTTCTTT. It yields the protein CASSPGGTEAFF.

The CDR3 nucleotides are TGTGCCAGCAGTCTATTGGAGGCGGGAGTTCCGAATGAGCAGTTCTTC. Residues: CASSLLEAGVPNEQFF. V gene TRBV7-3 combines with J gene TRBJ2-1; 7 bases match TRBD2. J was trimmed by 7 bases and V by 6 bases; bases with no gene match: 15. Germline V CDR1 and CDR2: SGHTA, FQGTGA. This CDR3 spans 16 amino acids.

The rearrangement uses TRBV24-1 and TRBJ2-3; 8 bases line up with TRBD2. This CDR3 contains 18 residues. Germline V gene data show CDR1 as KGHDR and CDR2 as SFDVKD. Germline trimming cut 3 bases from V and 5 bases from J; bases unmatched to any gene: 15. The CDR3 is CATSDPDVGLAGKDTQYF. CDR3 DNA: TGTGCCACCAGTGATCCCGACGTAGGATTAGCGGGGAAAGATACGCAGTATTTT.

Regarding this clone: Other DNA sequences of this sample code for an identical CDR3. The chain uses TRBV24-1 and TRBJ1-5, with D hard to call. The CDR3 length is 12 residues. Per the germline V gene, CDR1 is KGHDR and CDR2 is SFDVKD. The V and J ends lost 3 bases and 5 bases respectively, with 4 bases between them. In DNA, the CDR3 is TGTGCCACCAGTGATCCCGATCAGCCCCAGCATTTT. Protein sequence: CATSDPDQPQHF.

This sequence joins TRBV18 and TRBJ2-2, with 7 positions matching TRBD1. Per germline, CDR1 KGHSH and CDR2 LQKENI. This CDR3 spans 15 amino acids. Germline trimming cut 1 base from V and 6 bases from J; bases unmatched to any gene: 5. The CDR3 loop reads CASSPQTGAPGELFF. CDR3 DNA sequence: TGTGCCAGCTCACCACAAACAGGGGCTCCCGGGGAGCTGTTTTTT.

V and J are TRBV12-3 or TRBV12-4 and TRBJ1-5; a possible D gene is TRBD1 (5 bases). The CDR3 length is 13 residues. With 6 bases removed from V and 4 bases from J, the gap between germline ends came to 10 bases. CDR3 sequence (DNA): TGTGCCAGCAGACCTCAGGGAAATCAGCCCCAGCATTTT. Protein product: CASRPQGNQPQHF.

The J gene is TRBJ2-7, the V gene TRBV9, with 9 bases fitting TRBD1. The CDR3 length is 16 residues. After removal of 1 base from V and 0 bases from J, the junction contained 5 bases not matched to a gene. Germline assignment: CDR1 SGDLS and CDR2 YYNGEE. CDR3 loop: CASSVSGQGSSYEQYF. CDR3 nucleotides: TGTGCCAGCAGCGTATCGGGACAGGGCAGCTCCTACGAGCAGTACTTC.

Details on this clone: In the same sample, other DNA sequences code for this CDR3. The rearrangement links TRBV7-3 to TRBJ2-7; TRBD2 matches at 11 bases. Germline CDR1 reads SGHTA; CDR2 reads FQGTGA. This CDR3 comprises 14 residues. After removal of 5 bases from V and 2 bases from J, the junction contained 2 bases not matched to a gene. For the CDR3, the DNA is TGTGCCAGCAGCCTTAGCGGGGGGGCCTACGAGCAGTACTTC. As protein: CASSLSGGAYEQYF.

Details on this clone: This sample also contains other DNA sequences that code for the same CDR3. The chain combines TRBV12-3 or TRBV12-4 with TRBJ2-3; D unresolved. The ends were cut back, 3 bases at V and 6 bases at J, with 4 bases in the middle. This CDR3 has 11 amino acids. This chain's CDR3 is CASSFSDTQYF. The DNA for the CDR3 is TGTGCCAGCAGTTTCTCCGATACGCAGTATTTT.

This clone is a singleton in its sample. The chain's CDR3 is CASSPSHRGVGYTEAFF. The DNA of the CDR3 is TGTGCCAGCAGTCCATCTCACAGGGGAGTCGGATACACTGAAGCTTTCTTT. The V gene is TRBV6-6, the J gene TRBJ1-1, with 7 bases identical to TRBD1. CDR1 is MNHNY and CDR2 is SVGAGI in the germline V gene (reference sequence). V lost 5 bases and J lost 3; bases outside the gene matches: 15. The CDR3 runs 17 residues.

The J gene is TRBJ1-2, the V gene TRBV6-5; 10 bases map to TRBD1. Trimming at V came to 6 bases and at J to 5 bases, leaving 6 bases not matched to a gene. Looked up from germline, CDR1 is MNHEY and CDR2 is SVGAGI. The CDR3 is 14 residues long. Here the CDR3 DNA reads TGTGCCAGCAGAGGACAGGGGGAATTTTATGGCTACACCTTC. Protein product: CASRGQGEFYGYTF.